A single T cell receptor beta chain is shown here with its context. Its antigen is not known. The repertoire was sequenced with immunoSEQ multiplex PCR; TCRdb's copy has only in-frame clones and lacks some. Here the sample spans 100,000 to 150,000 clones, roughly 89% being singletons. These data originate in a study of cytomegalovirus exposure and HLA in healthy donors. Study findings and constraints: Reportedly, cytomegalovirus status was diagnosed with high sensitivity and specificity. Altogether, 160 or so TCR beta chains were recorded as cytomegalovirus-associated. As confirmed in vitro, a few CMV-associated chains were specific for CMV antigens.

Germline CDR1 MNHNS, CDR2 SASEGT. CDR3 length: 14 amino acids. The trim removed 6 bases at V and 1 base at J, leaving 4 bases unmatched. The sample consisted of PBMCs. V and J are TRBV6-1 and TRBJ2-3; TRBD1 aligns across 7 bases. This receptor was identified in a woman between 18 and 29 years old in good health and CMV-seronegative. CDR3 DNA sequence: TGTGCCAGCAGGAAAACAGGGGGCACAGATACGCAGTATTTT. This encodes CASRKTGGTDTQYF.